The 10 T cell receptor beta chains below were found in one sample sequenced in a study of OX40 agonist ivuxolimab in advanced cancers. Sequenced by immunoSEQ multiplex PCR; TCRdb stores in-frame clones only, minus some. The profile shows about 16,000 clones, 86% of them singletons. The sequenced sample was CD4+ or CD8+ T cells sorted from blood, obtained in a trial of the OX40 agonist ivuxolimab. These receptors all come from an adult with an advanced solid tumor such as melanoma, head and neck, liver or kidney cancer.

This chain links TRBV27 with TRBJ2-7; D may match TRBD1 or TRBD2 (5 bases each). V shed 6 bases and J shed 6 bases, with 18 bases lying between them. Germline V gives CDR1 MNHEY, CDR2 SMNVEV (reference sequence). The CDR3 spans 14 residues. The CDR3, as DNA: TGTGCCAGCAGGCCTTTCGAGGGGTACGGCGAGCAGTACTTC. Its protein is CASRPFEGYGEQYF.

The chain's CDR3 is CASSLNQNRNQPQHF. The CDR3 DNA reads as TGTGCCAGCAGCTTAAACCAGAACCGCAATCAGCCCCAGCATTTT. This rearrangement joins TRBV7-2 to TRBJ1-5; unclear D gene. Per the germline V gene, CDR1 is SGHTA and CDR2 is FQGNSA. The CDR3 is 15 residues long. V was shortened by 2 bases and J by 2 bases, with 10 bases between the two germline ends.

This clone showed up just a few times. This chain connects TRBV10-3 to TRBJ1-3, with D maybe TRBD1 (5 bases). The CDR3 has 14 amino acids. Trimming removed 6 bases at V and 5 bases at J, with 14 bases between. Germline V lookup: CDR1 ENHRY, CDR2 SYGVKD. In nucleotides, the CDR3 is TGTGCCATCAGCTCCGGGACGGACAGAAACACCATATATTTT. This encodes CAISSGTDRNTIYF.

The J gene is TRBJ2-2, the V gene TRBV4-2, with unresolved D. The V end was cut by 5 bases, the J end by 1 base, with 11 bases between. Per germline, CDR1 LGHNA and CDR2 YNFKEQ. The CDR3 has 15 amino acids. CDR3 amino acids: CASSLNGVNTGELFF. The CDR3 nucleotides read TGTGCCAGCAGCTTAAATGGAGTGAACACCGGGGAGCTGTTTTTT.

The J gene is TRBJ2-2, the V gene TRBV28; 7 bases map to TRBD2. The CDR3 extends over 16 amino acids. Trimming at V came to 3 bases and at J to 2 bases, leaving 6 bases not matched to a gene. CDR1 MDHEN and CDR2 SYDVKM come from the germline V gene. The CDR3 reads CASSLGSSGNTGELFF. The CDR3 nucleotides read TGTGCCAGCAGTTTGGGGTCTAGCGGAAACACCGGGGAGCTGTTTTTT.

The rearrangement joins TRBV5-4 to TRBJ1-1; no reliable D call. CDR1 and CDR2 from the germline V gene are SGHNT and YYREEE (reference sequence). V lost 0 bases and J 10 bases, leaving 10 bases between the germline ends. This CDR3 spans 12 amino acids. CDR3 amino acids: CASSLANRGAFF. CDR3 DNA: TGTGCCAGCAGCTTGGCGAACAGAGGAGCTTTCTTT.

The chain couples TRBV5-4 to TRBJ1-4; a weak D match, TRBD1 (5 bases). CDR1 is SGHNT and CDR2 is YYREEE in the germline V gene (reference sequence). V was trimmed by 3 bases and J by 3 bases, leaving 15 bases between them. The CDR3 has 16 amino acids. The CDR3 loop reads CASSWGGGSSNEKLFF. The CDR3 DNA reads as TGTGCCAGCAGCTGGGGCGGGGGTAGTTCTAATGAAAAACTGTTTTTT. The entire variable domain, with the rest obtained from reference TRBV5-4 and TRBJ1-4, is as follows: ETGVTQSPTHLIKTRGQQVTLRCSSQSGHNTVSWYQQALGQGPQFIFQYYREEENGRGNFPPRFSGLQFPNYSSELNVNALELDDSALYLCASSWGGGSSNEKLFFGSGTQLSVL.

The chain recombines TRBV7-9 with TRBJ2-1; TRBD2 matches at 8 bases. The CDR3 is made up of 14 amino acids. V lost 4 bases, J lost 8 bases, and 7 bases stayed unmatched. Germline assignment: CDR1 SEHNR and CDR2 FQNEAQ (reference sequence). In DNA form, the CDR3 reads TGTGCCAGCAGCTGGGGACTAGAGTCCGATGAGCAGTTCTTC. This codes for CASSWGLESDEQFF.

The rearrangement uses TRBV19 and TRBJ2-3; 11 bases match TRBD2. CDR1 and CDR2 (germline): LNHDA, SQIVND (reference sequence). The CDR3 is made up of 18 amino acids. The V segment lost 10 bases and the J segment 0 bases; nucleotides outside the gene matches: 15. The CDR3 region is CATSRTSGYSSSTDTQYF. The DNA of the CDR3 is TGTGCCACCTCACGGACTAGCGGGTATTCCTCTAGCACAGATACGCAGTATTTT.

The rearrangement uses TRBV11-2 and TRBJ1-5; no firm D call. Germline CDR1 SGHAT, CDR2 FQNNGV. The CDR3 consists of 16 residues. V lost 1 base, J lost 0 bases, and 10 bases lay in between. In DNA, the CDR3 is TGTGCCAGCAGCTTAGCTGAGCTATATAGCAATCAGCCCCAGCATTTT. It specifies CASSLAELYSNQPQHF.